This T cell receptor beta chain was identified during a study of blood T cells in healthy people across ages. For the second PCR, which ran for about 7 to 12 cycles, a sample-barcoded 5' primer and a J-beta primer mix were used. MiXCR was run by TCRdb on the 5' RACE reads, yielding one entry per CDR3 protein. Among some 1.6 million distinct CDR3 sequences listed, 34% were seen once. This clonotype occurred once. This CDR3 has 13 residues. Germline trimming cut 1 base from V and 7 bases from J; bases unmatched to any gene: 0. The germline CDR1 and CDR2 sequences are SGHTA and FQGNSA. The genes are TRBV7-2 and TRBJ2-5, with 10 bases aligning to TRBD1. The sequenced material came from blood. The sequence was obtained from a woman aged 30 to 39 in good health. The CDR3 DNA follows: TGTGCCAGCAGCTTAGGGACAGGGGGGACCCAGTACTTC. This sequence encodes CASSLGTGGTQYF.